This T cell receptor (beta chain) was captured in a study of T-cell reconstitution after alpha-beta-depleted transplantation in children. Study-wide points: Expanded graft clones numbering several hundred reportedly gave rise to alpha-beta T cells about two months after transplant.

The junction had 3 bases not matched to a gene; V was cut back by 1 base and J by 4 bases. This CDR3 region has 15 residues. CDR1 and CDR2 from the germline V gene are LGHDT and YNNKEL (reference sequence). It was with unique molecular identifiers that the TCRbeta library was prepared. TCRdb reprocessed the PCR reads via MiXCR and lists one record per CDR3 protein. This sample yields 90,000 to 100,000 distinct CDR3 sequences, of which around a quarter are seen a single time; around a fifth belongs to the top ten. This clonotype was found a few times. Its antigen is currently unknown. The sequencing here drew on PBMCs, taken before TCRalphabeta/CD19-depleted stem cell transplant. The chain joins TRBV3-1 to TRBJ2-2; 7 bases match TRBD2. This sequence was found in a boy aged 2-15 years with acute lymphoblastic leukemia, due to receive a stem cell transplant. The CDR3 sequence is CASSQGRGGTGELFF. The CDR3 DNA sequence: TGTGCCAGCAGCCAAGGTCGCGGGGGCACCGGGGAGCTGTTTTTT.